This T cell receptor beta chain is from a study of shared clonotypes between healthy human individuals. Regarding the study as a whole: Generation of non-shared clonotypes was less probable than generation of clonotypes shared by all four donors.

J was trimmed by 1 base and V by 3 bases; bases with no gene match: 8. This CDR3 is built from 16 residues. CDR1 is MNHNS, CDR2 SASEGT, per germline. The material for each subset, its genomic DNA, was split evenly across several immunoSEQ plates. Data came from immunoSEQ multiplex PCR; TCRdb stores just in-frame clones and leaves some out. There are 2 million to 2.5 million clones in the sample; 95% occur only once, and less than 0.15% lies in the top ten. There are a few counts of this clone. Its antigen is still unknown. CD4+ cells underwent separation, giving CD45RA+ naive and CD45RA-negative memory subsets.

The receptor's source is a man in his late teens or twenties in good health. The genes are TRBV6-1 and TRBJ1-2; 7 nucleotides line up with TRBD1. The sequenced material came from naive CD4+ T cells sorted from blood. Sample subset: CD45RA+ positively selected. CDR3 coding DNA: TGTGCCAGCAGTGACCAGGACAGGCGGATTAACTATGGCTACACCTTC. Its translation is CASSDQDRRINYGYTF.